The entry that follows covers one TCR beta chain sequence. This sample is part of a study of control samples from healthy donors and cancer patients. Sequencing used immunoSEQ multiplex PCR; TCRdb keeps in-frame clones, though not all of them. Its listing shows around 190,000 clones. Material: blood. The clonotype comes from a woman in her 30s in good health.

CDR3 nucleotide sequence: TGTGCCAGCAGCTTACTACAGGGTCCCTATGGCTACACCTTC. Translating gives CASSLLQGPYGYTF. The chain joins TRBV7-9 to TRBJ1-2, with D maybe TRBD1 (6 bases). V was shortened by 2 bases and J by 4 bases, with 11 bases between the two germline ends. The CDR3 is made up of 14 amino acids. Germline V gene sequence: CDR1 SEHNR, CDR2 FQNEAQ (reference sequence). Full variable domain (rest looked up from reference TRBV7-9 and TRBJ1-2): DTGVSQNPRHKITKRGQNVTFRCDPISEHNRLYWYRQTLGQGPEFLTYFQNEAQLEKSRLLSDRFSAERPKGSFSTLEIQRTEQGDSAMYLCASSLLQGPYGYTFGSGTRLTVV.